These 20 T cell receptor beta chains were sequenced from one sample in a study of metastatic and nonmetastatic thyroid tumors. TCRdb re-analyzed the PCR reads using MiXCR. The sample shows 10,000 to 15,000 clones, approximately 30% of them seen only once. Not a single patient had been given any form of treatment at any point before undergoing thyroid surgery. The sequenced sample was tumor tissue. These receptors were collected from a female donor with papillary thyroid cancer or a benign thyroid nodule (not recorded which). Some clones in this sample may be carry-over from other donors' samples.

The V call is TRBV19, the J call TRBJ2-1, with a tentative D call TRBD2 (6 bases). The germline CDR1 and CDR2 sequences are LNHDA and SQIVND (reference sequence). There are 14 residues in the CDR3. The germline V and J ends were trimmed by 9 bases and 8 bases, with 20 bases remaining between them. CDR3 region: CASSGLRDLDEQFF. For the CDR3, the DNA is TGTGCCAGCTCGGGGCTGCGGGATTTGGATGAGCAGTTCTTC. The full variable domain, in which reference TRBV19 and TRBJ2-1 provide the parts outside the CDR3, is DGGITQSPKYLFRKEGQNVTLSCEQNLNHDAMYWYRQDPGQGLRLIYYSQIVNDFQKGDIAEGYSVSREKKESFPLTVTSAQKNPTAFYLCASSGLRDLDEQFFGPGTRLTVL.

The chain uses TRBV28 and TRBJ2-1; 10 bases fit TRBD1. Trimming cost V 5 bases and J 8 bases; bases outside gene matches: 9. CDR3 size: 15 residues. Germline loops: CDR1 MDHEN, CDR2 SYDVKM. CDR3 sequence reads: CASSRRTGGRYEQFF. CDR3 coding DNA: TGTGCCAGCAGTCGACGGACAGGGGGGCGCTATGAGCAGTTCTTC. The full variable domain, rest sourced from reference TRBV28 and TRBJ2-1, is DVKVTQSSRYLVKRTGEKVFLECVQDMDHENMFWYRQDPGLGLRLIYFSYDVKMKEKGDIPEGYSVSREKKERFSLILESASTNQTSMYLCASSRRTGGRYEQFFGPGTRLTVL.

V and J are TRBV30 and TRBJ1-4; D not resolved. The germline CDR1 and CDR2 sequences are GTSNPN and SVGIG (reference sequence). The ends were cut back, 3 bases at V and 0 bases at J, with 11 bases in the middle. This CDR3 has 15 amino acids. Here the CDR3 reads CAWRGKGPTNEKLFF. The CDR3 DNA follows: TGTGCCTGGAGGGGCAAGGGCCCAACTAATGAAAAACTGTTTTTT. Looking up the rest from reference TRBV30 and TRBJ1-4 gives the full variable domain: SQTIHQWPATLVQPVGSPLSLECTVEGTSNPNLYWYRQAAGRGLQLLFYSVGIGQISSEVPQNLSASRPQDRQFILSSKKLLLSDSGFYLCAWRGKGPTNEKLFFGSGTQLSVL.

This clone has only a few counts. The V and J genes are TRBV10-3 and TRBJ2-7; 7 nucleotides match TRBD2. CDR3 length equals 14 residues. From germline, CDR1 is ENHRY and CDR2 SYGVKD. V was clipped by 0 bases and J by 5 bases; unmatched bases: 4. Written as DNA, the CDR3 is TGTGCCATCAGTGAGTCAGGCGGGAGCCACGAGCAGTACTTC. Its translation: CAISESGGSHEQYF.

This clone was recorded many times. The CDR3 region is CASSYGGSGYTDTQYF. For the CDR3, the DNA is TGTGCCAGCAGTTACGGGGGTAGCGGATACACAGATACGCAGTATTTT. The chain couples TRBV6-5 to TRBJ2-3; D perhaps matches TRBD2 (6 bases). Between the trimmed V and J ends, which lost 2 bases and 2 bases, there was a span of 14 bases. The CDR3 extends over 16 amino acids. CDR1 MNHEY and CDR2 SVGAGI come from the germline V gene.

This clone has a handful of counts. V and J are TRBV30 and TRBJ2-3, with 9 bases fitting TRBD1. The CDR3 runs to 14 residues. With 4 bases clipped from V and 1 base from J, the junction kept 3 bases outside the gene matches. From germline, CDR1 is GTSNPN and CDR2 SVGIG (reference sequence). The CDR3 bases are TGTGCCTGGAACAGGGGGCTGGGCACAGATACGCAGTATTTT. It specifies CAWNRGLGTDTQYF.

V is TRBV24-1 and J is TRBJ1-2, with unresolved D. Germline lookup yields CDR1 KGHDR and CDR2 SFDVKD. Trimming pared 3 bases from V and 7 bases from J, leaving 11 bases between. The CDR3 runs 13 residues. The CDR3 sequence is CATSDRLAIGYTF. Here the CDR3 DNA reads TGTGCCACCAGTGATCGGTTGGCCATTGGCTACACCTTC.

There are a few counts of this clone. The chain joins TRBV28 to TRBJ2-3, with a weak D call TRBD1 (5 bases). CDR1 and CDR2 from the germline V gene are MDHEN and SYDVKM. V was trimmed by 7 bases and J by 0 bases, leaving 11 bases between them. This CDR3 region has 14 residues. The CDR3 nucleotides are TGTGCCAGCAATGGGCAGGGCAGCACAGATACGCAGTATTTT. This translates into CASNGQGSTDTQYF.

By sample share, this clone is medium-sized. The V and J genes are TRBV5-1 and TRBJ2-3; 7 bases agree with TRBD1. Losses at the gene ends were 3 bases for V and 5 bases for J; bases not matched to a gene: 6. The germline V gene encodes CDR1 SGHRS and CDR2 YFSETQ. The CDR3 length is 14 residues. For the CDR3, the DNA is TGCGCCAGCAGCTACGACAGGGCGGAAGATACGCAGTATTTT. It yields the protein CASSYDRAEDTQYF.

There are many counts of this clone. The rearrangement uses TRBV30 and TRBJ2-3; 7 bases line up with TRBD1. Germline loops: CDR1 GTSNPN, CDR2 SVGIG (reference sequence). The CDR3 length is 15 residues. The ends lost 4 bases at V and 0 bases at J; junction bases unmatched: 7. The CDR3 spells CAWTPTGSSTDTQYF. Written as DNA, the CDR3 is TGTGCCTGGACCCCGACAGGGTCTAGCACAGATACGCAGTATTTT.

The chain couples TRBV12-3 or TRBV12-4 to TRBJ2-7; TRBD1 might be the D (6 bases). The CDR3 is made up of 15 amino acids. Trimming left V 5 bases short and J 3 bases short, with 17 bases between. CDR3 sequence reads: CASSPRGRGFYEQYF. As DNA, the CDR3 is TGTGCCAGCAGTCCCCGAGGCAGGGGTTTCTACGAGCAGTACTTC.

This clone was observed a handful of times. The chain combines TRBV6-1 with TRBJ1-2; TRBD1 aligns across 7 bases. The CDR3 is 14 amino acids. With 4 bases clipped from V and 6 bases from J, the junction kept 8 bases outside the gene matches. The V gene's germline CDR1 is MNHNS and CDR2 SASEGT. The CDR3 sequence is CASSGLGTDDGYTF. CDR3 sequence (DNA): TGTGCCAGCAGTGGGCTTGGGACAGATGATGGCTACACCTTC.

This clone was detected a few times. The rearrangement uses TRBV25-1 and TRBJ1-6; possibly TRBD1 for D (5 bases). The CDR3 consists of 14 residues. Trimming shortened V by 3 bases and J by 4 bases, and 7 bases separated the two germline ends. Germline-derived CDR1 and CDR2 are MGHDK and SYGVNS. Here the CDR3 DNA reads TGTGCCAGCAGTGACGGGGGATATAATTCACCCCTCCACTTT. Translating gives CASSDGGYNSPLHF. The full variable domain, its missing parts supplied by reference TRBV25-1 and TRBJ1-6, is EADIYQTPRYLVIGTGKKITLECSQTMGHDKMYWYQQDPGMELHLIHYSYGVNSTEKGDLSSESTVSRIRTEHFPLTLESARPSHTSQYLCASSDGGYNSPLHFGNGTRLTVT.

In its sample, this clone ranks as medium-sized. This specimen includes other DNA sequences encoding the same CDR3. The chain combines TRBV9 with TRBJ1-6; tentative D call: TRBD1 (5 bases). The V end lost 3 bases, the J end lost 7 bases, and 14 bases lay between the germline ends. CDR3 length: 15 residues. Germline-derived CDR1 and CDR2 are SGDLS and YYNGEE. The CDR3 region has the DNA TGTGCCAGCAGCGCCGAGGGACGGGAAAATTCACCCCTCCACTTT. Translated, it gives CASSAEGRENSPLHF.

Notes on this clone: The sample carries other DNA sequences with the same CDR3. The genes are TRBV6-2 or TRBV6-3 and TRBJ1-6, with TRBD1 matching over 11 bases. V dropped 5 bases and J dropped 8; count of bases not matched to a gene: 5. This CDR3 comprises 15 residues. Per the germline V gene, CDR1 is MNHEY and CDR2 is SVGEGT. The CDR3 is CASSRPGQGDSPLHF. Written as DNA, the CDR3 is TGTGCCAGCAGTCGACCGGGACAGGGGGATTCACCCCTCCACTTT.

The CDR3 loop is CASSYSIGYEQYF. The CDR3 region has the DNA TGTGCCAGCAGTTACTCGATCGGCTACGAGCAGTACTTC. This chain connects TRBV6-2 or TRBV6-3 to TRBJ2-7; D gene ambiguous. Per germline, CDR1 MNHEY and CDR2 SVGEGT. This CDR3 has 13 residues. Trimming took 0 bases from V and 3 from J, leaving 6 bases between them.

In its sample, this clone was seen a few times. V is TRBV5-1 and J is TRBJ1-2, with D unclear. The CDR3 is made up of 14 amino acids. The V and J ends lost 4 bases and 2 bases respectively, with 12 bases between them. Germline V gene data show CDR1 as SGHRS and CDR2 as YFSETQ. The CDR3 DNA follows: TGCGCCAGCAGCCTGACGGGAGGGAACTATGGCTACACCTTC. Residues: CASSLTGGNYGYTF.

The chain uses TRBV30 and TRBJ1-2; D is uncertain. The CDR3 runs to 11 residues. Trimming pared 7 bases from V and 6 bases from J, leaving 12 bases between. CDR1 GTSNPN and CDR2 SVGIG come from the germline V gene (reference sequence). CDR3 DNA: TGTGCCTCCTTCCCCAAGGATGGCTACACCTTC. Translation: CASFPKDGYTF.

In its sample, this clone ranks as medium-sized. This sequence joins TRBV20-1 and TRBJ2-3; 11 bases fit TRBD2. The CDR3 spans 15 residues. Germline V CDR1 and CDR2: DFQATT, SNEGSKA (reference sequence). With V trimmed by 5 bases and J by 7 bases, 11 bases remained unmatched. The CDR3 spells CSAGGSGRALNTQYF. The CDR3 DNA reads TGCAGTGCTGGGGGTAGCGGGAGGGCCCTAAATACGCAGTATTTT.

The chain combines TRBV6-1 with TRBJ1-2, with a tentative D call TRBD1 (5 bases). The CDR3 totals 16 residues. V was cut by 2 bases and J by 3 bases, with 16 bases left in between. The germline CDR1 and CDR2 sequences are MNHNS and SASEGT. This CDR3 reads CASSESTGRIDYGYTF. For the CDR3, the DNA is TGTGCCAGCAGTGAATCCACAGGCCGAATTGACTATGGCTACACCTTC.